The 9 T cell receptor beta chains listed next were all sequenced from one sample in a study of T cell changes during pregnancy in multiple sclerosis. The repertoire was sequenced with immunoSEQ multiplex PCR; TCRdb's copy has only in-frame clones and lacks some. Here the sample spans around 100,000 clones, roughly 92% being singletons. Source: peripheral blood, taken in the third trimester of pregnancy. The receptors stem from a female donor with multiple sclerosis, enrolled in a pregnancy study.

This chain joins TRBV9 and TRBJ2-1; the match to TRBD2 covers 8 bases. Trimming cost V 2 bases and J 2 bases; bases outside gene matches: 6. The germline V gene has CDR1 SGDLS and CDR2 YYNGEE. This CDR3 contains 16 residues. The CDR3 DNA reads as TGTGCCAGCAGCGTCTTGAGCGGGAGTGCCTACAATGAGCAGTTCTTC. Protein: CASSVLSGSAYNEQFF.

The rearrangement links TRBV19 to TRBJ1-2; 10 nucleotides align to TRBD1. With 5 bases clipped from V and 8 bases from J, the junction kept 14 bases outside the gene matches. The CDR3 length is 16 residues. Germline lookup yields CDR1 LNHDA and CDR2 SQIVND (reference sequence). CDR3 bases: TGTGCCAGTAGTGTCACCGGGACAGGGGCTCCAGGGGGCTACACCTTC. Amino acid sequence: CASSVTGTGAPGGYTF.

The V and J genes are TRBV28 and TRBJ1-5, with a weak D call TRBD1 (6 bases). The CDR3 spans 16 residues. V dropped 2 bases and J dropped 0 bases, with 11 bases sitting between them. The germline V gene encodes CDR1 MDHEN and CDR2 SYDVKM. Written as DNA, the CDR3 is TGTGCCAGCAGTTTAGCTACAGGGATTAGCAATCAGCCCCAGCATTTT. Encoded protein: CASSLATGISNQPQHF.

The V gene is TRBV5-1, the J gene TRBJ1-1; maybe TRBD1 (5 bases). The CDR3 runs to 13 residues. Germline assignment: CDR1 SGHRS and CDR2 YFSETQ. Deletions cut 2 bases from V and 11 bases from J, with 16 bases between. For the CDR3, the DNA is TGCGCCAGCAGCTTAAGGTCGGGAGAGGGGGCTTTCTTT. This codes for CASSLRSGEGAFF.

This clone is a singleton in its sample. The CDR3 loop is CASSLVGGSRSGYTF. CDR3 nucleotide sequence: TGTGCCAGCAGTCTCGTAGGGGGATCGAGGTCAGGCTACACCTTC. The chain couples TRBV6-5 to TRBJ1-2, with D maybe TRBD1 (6 bases). V shed 5 bases and J shed 8 bases, with 21 bases lying between them. Germline assignment: CDR1 MNHEY and CDR2 SVGAGI. The CDR3 runs 15 residues.

The chain employs TRBV9 and TRBJ2-2; D ambiguous. The CDR3 extends over 15 amino acids. V was clipped by 0 bases and J by 3 bases, with 9 bases between them. CDR1 and CDR2 (germline): SGDLS, YYNGEE. The CDR3 nucleotides read TGTGCCAGCAGCGTAGGACAAGATTACACCGGGGAGCTGTTTTTT. Protein product: CASSVGQDYTGELFF.

The chain has TRBV6-1 and TRBJ1-2, with 7 bases aligning to TRBD1. The CDR3 is 15 amino acids. The V segment lost 7 bases and the J segment 6 bases; nucleotides outside the gene matches: 14. Germline V gene data show CDR1 as MNHNS and CDR2 as SASEGT. The CDR3 protein is CASKGARDSHDGYTF. CDR3 bases: TGTGCCAGCAAGGGGGCGAGAGACAGCCACGATGGCTACACCTTC.

This chain joins TRBV30 and TRBJ1-5; D gene uncertain. The V gene's germline CDR1 is GTSNPN and CDR2 SVGIG (reference sequence). The length of the CDR3 is 13 residues. Trimming left V 1 base short and J 3 bases short, with 7 bases between. The CDR3 reads CAWSADDNQPQHF. For the CDR3, the DNA is TGTGCCTGGAGTGCAGATGACAATCAGCCCCAGCATTTT.

The chain is built from TRBV6-6 and TRBJ1-5; tentative D call: TRBD1 (5 bases). Germline lookup yields CDR1 MNHNY and CDR2 SVGAGI (reference sequence). V lost 3 bases and J 6 bases, leaving 9 bases between the germline ends. This CDR3 has 13 amino acids. The chain's CDR3 is CASSYGASQPQHF. Here the CDR3 DNA reads TGTGCCAGCAGTTATGGGGCCTCTCAGCCCCAGCATTTT.